This T cell receptor beta chain was sequenced during a study of T cells in Graves' hyperthyroidism and ophthalmopathy. Amplification of TCR beta CDR3 regions was performed using RNA transcripts as template. Initially, a first-round RT-PCR of the TCR CDR3 employed the HTBI primer set. Each CDR3 protein gets one entry after TCRdb re-called the multiplex PCR reads with MiXCR. The sample yields 650,000 to 800,000 distinct CDR3 sequences, 45% seen once. Germline V gene data show CDR1 as ENHRY and CDR2 as SYGVKD. The CDR3 totals 12 residues. Between the trimmed V and J ends, which lost 9 bases and 4 bases, there was a span of 12 bases.

The sequenced sample was peripheral blood or thyroid tissue (not recorded which). The chain is built from TRBV10-3 and TRBJ1-2; tentatively, D is TRBD1 (5 bases). The TCR was taken from an adult man with Graves' disease, either hyperthyroidism or ophthalmopathy (not recorded which). CDR3 in DNA: TGTGCCATTGGAGGGGAGCCCTATGGCTACACCTTC. As protein: CAIGGEPYGYTF.